The following is a T cell receptor (beta chain) sequence with its context. This record comes from a study of blood T cell repertoires in COVID-19. Study information: Whether acute or convalescent, the COVID-19 samples came from the United States, Italy and Spain. T cells, B-cell-depleted T cells, or PBMCs provided the cDNA or gDNA that served as material.

Germline V CDR1 and CDR2: SGHAT, FQNNGV. V dropped 5 bases and J dropped 0; count of bases not matched to a gene: 9. This CDR3 is 16 amino acids long. In the authors' methods: Amplification of reference gene primers provided the estimated nucleated cell counts. Method: immunoSEQ multiplex PCR; TCRdb's copy keeps in-frame clones and lacks some. Clone size and the V and J calls come from that table; the DNA yielded D and trimming. Of about 360,000 clones in the sample, 70% to 90% were seen once. The J gene is TRBJ2-7, the V gene TRBV11-2, with 8 bases that match TRBD1. This TCR came from a human donor in a cohort sampled during active COVID-19. Input material: peripheral blood. CDR3 nucleotides: TGTGCCAGCAGCCCGAGACAGGGGTATAGCTCCTACGAGCAGTACTTC. Translated, it gives CASSPRQGYSSYEQYF.